This T cell receptor (beta chain) was recovered during a study of T cell responses to AZD1222 COVID-19 vaccine. Study-level results: Two AZD1222 doses significantly raised spike-specific TCR breadth and depth over controls. Reports indicate that nearly half of spike-specific TCRs are directed at unmutated variant regions. In a largely white British group with more females than males, clonal diversity was possibly underestimated.

Turning to this clone: As yet, its antigen is unknown.

CDR3 length: 13 amino acids. Germline V lookup: CDR1 MNHEY, CDR2 SVGEGT. Deletions cut 2 bases from V and 5 bases from J, with 8 bases between. TCRdb keeps only in-frame clones here, not all; method: immunoSEQ multiplex PCR. Seen here are about 100,000 clones, roughly nine tenths observed once, and the top ten hold roughly 1.3%. The sample here was peripheral blood, taken on day 0 of AZD1222 vaccination. This receptor was identified in an adult in good health. The chain joins TRBV6-2 or TRBV6-3 to TRBJ2-3; no clear D gene. In DNA, the CDR3 is TGTGCCAGCAGTTACAGGGATATAGATACGCAGTATTTT. Its protein product is CASSYRDIDTQYF.